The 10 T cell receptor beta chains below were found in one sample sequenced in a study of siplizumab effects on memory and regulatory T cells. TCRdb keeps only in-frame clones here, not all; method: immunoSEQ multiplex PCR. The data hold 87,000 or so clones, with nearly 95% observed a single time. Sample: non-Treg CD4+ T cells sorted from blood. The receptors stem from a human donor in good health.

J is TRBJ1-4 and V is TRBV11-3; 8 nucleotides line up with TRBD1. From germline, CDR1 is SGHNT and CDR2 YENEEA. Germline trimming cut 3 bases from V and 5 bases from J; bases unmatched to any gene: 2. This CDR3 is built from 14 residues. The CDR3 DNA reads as TGTGCCAGCAGCTTGGGGGACAGGAATGAAAAACTGTTTTTT. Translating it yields CASSLGDRNEKLFF.

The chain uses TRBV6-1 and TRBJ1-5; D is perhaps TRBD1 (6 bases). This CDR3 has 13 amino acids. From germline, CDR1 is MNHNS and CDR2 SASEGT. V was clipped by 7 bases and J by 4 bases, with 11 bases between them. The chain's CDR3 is CASTFGQNQPQHF. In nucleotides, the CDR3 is TGTGCCAGCACCTTTGGACAGAATCAGCCCCAGCATTTT.

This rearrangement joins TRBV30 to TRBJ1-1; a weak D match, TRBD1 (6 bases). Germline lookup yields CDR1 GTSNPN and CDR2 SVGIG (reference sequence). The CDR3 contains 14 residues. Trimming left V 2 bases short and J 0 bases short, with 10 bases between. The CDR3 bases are TGTGCCTGGAGTCGGGGGCCCATGAACACTGAAGCTTTCTTT. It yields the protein CAWSRGPMNTEAFF.

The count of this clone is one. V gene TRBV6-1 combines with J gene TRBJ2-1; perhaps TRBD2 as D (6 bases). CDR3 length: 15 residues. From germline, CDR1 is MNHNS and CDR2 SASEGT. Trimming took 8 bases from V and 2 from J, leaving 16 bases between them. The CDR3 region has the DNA TGTGCCAGCCGGACCGAGGCGGGGCCCTACAATGAGCAGTTCTTC. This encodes CASRTEAGPYNEQFF.

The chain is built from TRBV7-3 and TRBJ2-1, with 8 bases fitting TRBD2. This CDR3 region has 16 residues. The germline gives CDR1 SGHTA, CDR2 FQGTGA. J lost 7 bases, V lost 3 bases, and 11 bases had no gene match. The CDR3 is CASSLASGSPINEQFF. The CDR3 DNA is TGTGCCAGCAGCTTGGCAAGCGGGAGTCCCATTAATGAGCAGTTCTTC.

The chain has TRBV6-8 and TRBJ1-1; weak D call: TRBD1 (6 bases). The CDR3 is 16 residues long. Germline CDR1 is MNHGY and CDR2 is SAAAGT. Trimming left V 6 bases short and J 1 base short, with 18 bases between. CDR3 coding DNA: TGTGCCAGCAGCCCTACAGAACAGGGCGAGAACACTGAAGCTTTCTTT. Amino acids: CASSPTEQGENTEAFF.

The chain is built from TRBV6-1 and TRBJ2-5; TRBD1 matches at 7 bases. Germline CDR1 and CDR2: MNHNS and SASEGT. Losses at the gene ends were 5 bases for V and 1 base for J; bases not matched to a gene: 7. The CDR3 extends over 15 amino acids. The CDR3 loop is CASSRQGIPQETQYF. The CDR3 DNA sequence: TGTGCCAGCAGTAGACAGGGTATACCCCAAGAGACCCAGTACTTC.

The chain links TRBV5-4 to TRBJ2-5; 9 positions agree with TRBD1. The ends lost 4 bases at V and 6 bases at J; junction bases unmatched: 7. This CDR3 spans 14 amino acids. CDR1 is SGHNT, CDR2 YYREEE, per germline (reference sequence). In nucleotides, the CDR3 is TGTGCCAGCAGCGCCGTACAGGGGGCGAAGACCCAGTACTTC. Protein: CASSAVQGAKTQYF.

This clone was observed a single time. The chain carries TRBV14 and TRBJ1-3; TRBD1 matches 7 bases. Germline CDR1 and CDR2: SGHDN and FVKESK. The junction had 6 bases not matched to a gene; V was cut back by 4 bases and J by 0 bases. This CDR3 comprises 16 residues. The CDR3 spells CASSRFGTVSGNTIYF. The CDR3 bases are TGTGCCAGCAGCCGCTTTGGGACAGTCTCTGGAAACACCATATATTTT.

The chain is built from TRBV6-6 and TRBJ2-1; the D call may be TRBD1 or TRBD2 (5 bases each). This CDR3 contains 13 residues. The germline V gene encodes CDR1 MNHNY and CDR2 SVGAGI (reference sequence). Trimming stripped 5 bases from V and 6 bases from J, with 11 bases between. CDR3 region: CASSTGTSNEQFF. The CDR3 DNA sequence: TGTGCCAGCAGTACCGGGACGTCCAATGAGCAGTTCTTC.